This T cell receptor beta chain is drawn from a study of long-term antiretroviral therapy in people with HIV. Overall study findings and caveats: Whereas controls had wider CDR3 length ranges, HIV repertoires had narrower ones. Blood collection from about 2004 to 2017 possibly occurred under older ART regimens. Absence of data on ART adherence, viral resistance or therapy changes was noted.

Clinicians in the United States treated all participants with HIV. An immunoSEQ assay, version v3.0, was performed at survey level. Measured with immunoSEQ multiplex PCR; TCRdb has only the in-frame clones, and not every one. The sample contains about 15,000 clones, roughly 90% of which appear only once. Trimming shortened V by 0 bases and J by 1 base, and 7 bases separated the two germline ends. The CDR3 runs to 15 residues. Per the germline V gene, CDR1 is MNHEY and CDR2 is SVGAGI. About this clone: What it binds is unknown.

The TCR comes from a man aged 55 to 69 with HIV. Sequences were derived from unsorted PBMCs, sampled 0.3 years after starting antiretroviral therapy. The chain employs TRBV6-5 and TRBJ2-1; D call uncertain. This CDR3 is CASSYSAGSYNEQFF. The CDR3 nucleotides are TGTGCCAGCAGTTACTCTGCTGGGTCCTACAATGAGCAGTTCTTC.